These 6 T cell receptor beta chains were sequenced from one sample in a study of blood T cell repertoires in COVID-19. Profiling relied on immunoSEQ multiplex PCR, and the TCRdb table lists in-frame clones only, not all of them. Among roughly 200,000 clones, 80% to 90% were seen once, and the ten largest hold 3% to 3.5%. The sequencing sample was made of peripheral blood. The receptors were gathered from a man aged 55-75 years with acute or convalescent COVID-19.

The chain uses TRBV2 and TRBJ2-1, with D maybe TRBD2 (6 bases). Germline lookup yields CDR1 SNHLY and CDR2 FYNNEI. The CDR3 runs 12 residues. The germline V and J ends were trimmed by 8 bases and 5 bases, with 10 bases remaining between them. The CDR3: CASSRENNEQFF. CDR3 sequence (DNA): TGTGCCAGCTCCCGGGAGAACAATGAGCAGTTCTTC.

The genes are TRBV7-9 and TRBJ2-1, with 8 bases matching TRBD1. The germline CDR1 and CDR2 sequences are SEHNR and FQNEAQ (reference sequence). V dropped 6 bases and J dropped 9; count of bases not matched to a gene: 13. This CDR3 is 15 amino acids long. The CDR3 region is CASSSPGQVVGEQFF. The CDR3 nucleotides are TGTGCCAGCAGTTCACCGGGACAGGTGGTCGGTGAGCAGTTCTTC.

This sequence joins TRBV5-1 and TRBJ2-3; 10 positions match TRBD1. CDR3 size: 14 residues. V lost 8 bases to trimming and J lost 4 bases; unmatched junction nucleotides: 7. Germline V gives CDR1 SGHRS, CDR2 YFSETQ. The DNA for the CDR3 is TGCGCCAGTGACCCCGGACAGGGGGCAGATACGCAGTATTTT. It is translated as CASDPGQGADTQYF. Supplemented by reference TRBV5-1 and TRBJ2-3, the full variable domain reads KAGVTQTPRYLIKTRGQQVTLSCSPISGHRSVSWYQQTPGQGLQFLFEYFSETQRNKGNFPGRFSGRQFSNSRSEMNVSTLELGDSALYLCASDPGQGADTQYFGPGTRLTVL.

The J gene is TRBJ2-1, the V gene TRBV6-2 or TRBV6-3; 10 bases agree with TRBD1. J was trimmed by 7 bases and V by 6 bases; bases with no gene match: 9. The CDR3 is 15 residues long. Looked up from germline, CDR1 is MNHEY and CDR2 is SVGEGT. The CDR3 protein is CASSRDRGPLNEQFF. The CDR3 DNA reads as TGTGCCAGCAGCCGGGACAGGGGTCCCCTTAATGAGCAGTTCTTC.

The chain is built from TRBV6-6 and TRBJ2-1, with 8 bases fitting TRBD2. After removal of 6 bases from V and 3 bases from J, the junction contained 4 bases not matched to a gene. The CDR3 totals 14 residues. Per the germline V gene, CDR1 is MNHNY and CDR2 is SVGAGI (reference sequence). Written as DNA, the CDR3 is TGTGCCAGCAGCCGGGAGGGTGGCTACAATGAGCAGTTCTTC. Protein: CASSREGGYNEQFF.

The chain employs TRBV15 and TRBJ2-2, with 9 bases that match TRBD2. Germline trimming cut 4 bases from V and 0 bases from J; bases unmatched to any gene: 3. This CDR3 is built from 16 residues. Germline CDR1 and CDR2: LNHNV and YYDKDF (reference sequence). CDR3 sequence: CATSTTSGSNTGELFF. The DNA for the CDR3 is TGTGCCACCAGCACCACTAGCGGGTCGAACACCGGGGAGCTGTTTTTT.